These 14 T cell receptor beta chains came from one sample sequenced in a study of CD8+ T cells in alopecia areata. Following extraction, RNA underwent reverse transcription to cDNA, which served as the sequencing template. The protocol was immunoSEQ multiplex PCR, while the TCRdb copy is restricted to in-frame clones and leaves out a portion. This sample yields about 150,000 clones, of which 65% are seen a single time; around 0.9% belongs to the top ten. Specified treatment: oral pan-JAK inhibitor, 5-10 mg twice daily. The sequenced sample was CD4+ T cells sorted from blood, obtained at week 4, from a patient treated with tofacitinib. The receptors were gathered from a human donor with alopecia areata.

CDR3 loop: CSVPRRAGENTEAFF. The CDR3 bases are TGCAGCGTCCCCCGGCGGGCGGGGGAGAACACTGAAGCTTTCTTT. This rearrangement joins TRBV29-1 to TRBJ1-1; a possible D gene is TRBD1 (5 bases). The CDR3 runs to 15 residues. Germline CDR1 is SQVTM and CDR2 is ANQGSEA. Trimming took 6 bases from V and 1 from J, leaving 18 bases between them.

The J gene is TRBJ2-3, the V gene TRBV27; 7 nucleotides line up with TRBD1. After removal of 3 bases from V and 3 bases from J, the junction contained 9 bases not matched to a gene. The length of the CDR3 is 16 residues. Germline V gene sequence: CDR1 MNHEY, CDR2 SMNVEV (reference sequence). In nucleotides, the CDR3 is TGTGCCAGCAGTTTCGCACCTGGCAGGGGGACAGATACGCAGTATTTT. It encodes CASSFAPGRGTDTQYF.

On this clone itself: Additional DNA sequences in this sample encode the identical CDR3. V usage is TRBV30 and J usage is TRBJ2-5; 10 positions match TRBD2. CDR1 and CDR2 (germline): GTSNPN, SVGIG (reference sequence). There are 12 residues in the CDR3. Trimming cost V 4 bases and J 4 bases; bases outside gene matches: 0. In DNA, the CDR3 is TGTGCCTGGACTAGCGGGGGAGAGACCCAGTACTTC. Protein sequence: CAWTSGGETQYF.

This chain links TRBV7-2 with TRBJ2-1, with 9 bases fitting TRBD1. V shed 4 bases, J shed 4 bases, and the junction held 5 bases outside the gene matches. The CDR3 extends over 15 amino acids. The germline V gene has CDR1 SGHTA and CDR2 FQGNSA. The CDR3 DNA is TGTGCCAGCAGCTCGGACAGGGGAGAATACAATGAGCAGTTCTTC. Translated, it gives CASSSDRGEYNEQFF.

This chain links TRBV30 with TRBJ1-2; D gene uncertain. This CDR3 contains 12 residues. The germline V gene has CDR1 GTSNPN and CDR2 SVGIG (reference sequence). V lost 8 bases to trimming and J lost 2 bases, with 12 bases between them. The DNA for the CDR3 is TGTGCCGGGCAGACCGTGAACTATGGCTACACCTTC. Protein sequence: CAGQTVNYGYTF.

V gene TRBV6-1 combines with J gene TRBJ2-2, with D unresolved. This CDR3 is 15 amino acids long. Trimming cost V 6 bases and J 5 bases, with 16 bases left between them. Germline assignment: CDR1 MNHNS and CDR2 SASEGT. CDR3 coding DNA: TGTGCCAGCAGACCGACCCCTAAGGCGACCGGGGAGCTGTTTTTT. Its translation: CASRPTPKATGELFF.

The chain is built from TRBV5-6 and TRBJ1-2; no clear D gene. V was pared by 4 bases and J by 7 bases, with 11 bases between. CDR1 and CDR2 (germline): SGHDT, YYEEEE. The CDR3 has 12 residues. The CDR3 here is CASSPSRVGYTF. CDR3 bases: TGTGCCAGCAGCCCTTCCCGGGTTGGCTACACCTTC.

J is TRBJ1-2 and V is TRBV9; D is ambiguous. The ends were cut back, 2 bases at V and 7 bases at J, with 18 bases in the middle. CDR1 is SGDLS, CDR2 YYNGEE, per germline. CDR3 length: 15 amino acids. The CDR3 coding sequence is TGTGCCAGCAGCGTGGGAGGGAATAGGAGCCCTGGCTACACCTTC. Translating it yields CASSVGGNRSPGYTF. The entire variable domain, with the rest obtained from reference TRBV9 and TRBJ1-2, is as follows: DSGVTQTPKHLITATGQRVTLRCSPRSGDLSVYWYQQSLDQGLQFLIQYYNGEERAKGNILERFSAQQFPDLHSELNLSSLELGDSALYFCASSVGGNRSPGYTFGSGTRLTVV.

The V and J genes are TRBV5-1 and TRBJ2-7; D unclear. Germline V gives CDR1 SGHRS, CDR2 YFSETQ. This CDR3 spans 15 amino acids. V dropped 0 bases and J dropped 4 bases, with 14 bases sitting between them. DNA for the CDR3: TGCGCCAGCAGCTTGGTGGTCAGTTCCGATTACGAGCAGTACTTC. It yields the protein CASSLVVSSDYEQYF. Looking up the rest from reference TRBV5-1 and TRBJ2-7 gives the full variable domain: KAGVTQTPRYLIKTRGQQVTLSCSPISGHRSVSWYQQTPGQGLQFLFEYFSETQRNKGNFPGRFSGRQFSNSRSEMNVSTLELGDSALYLCASSLVVSSDYEQYFGPGTRLTVT.

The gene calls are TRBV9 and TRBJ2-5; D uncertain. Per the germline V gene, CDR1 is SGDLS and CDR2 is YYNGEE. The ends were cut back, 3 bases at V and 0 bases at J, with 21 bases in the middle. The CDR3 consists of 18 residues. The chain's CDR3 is CASSETPVTQTYQETQYF. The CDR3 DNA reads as TGTGCCAGCAGCGAGACCCCTGTGACACAAACGTACCAAGAGACCCAGTACTTC. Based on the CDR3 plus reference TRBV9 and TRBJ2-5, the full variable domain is DSGVTQTPKHLITATGQRVTLRCSPRSGDLSVYWYQQSLDQGLQFLIQYYNGEERAKGNILERFSAQQFPDLHSELNLSSLELGDSALYFCASSETPVTQTYQETQYFGPGTRLLVL.

The CDR3 reads CASSYDRHNEQFF. The CDR3 DNA reads as TGTGCCAGCAGTTACGACAGGCACAATGAGCAGTTCTTC. The rearrangement links TRBV6-5 to TRBJ2-1; tentative D call: TRBD1 (6 bases). The CDR3 consists of 13 residues. V was pared by 2 bases and J by 5 bases, with 7 bases between. Germline V lookup: CDR1 MNHEY, CDR2 SVGAGI.

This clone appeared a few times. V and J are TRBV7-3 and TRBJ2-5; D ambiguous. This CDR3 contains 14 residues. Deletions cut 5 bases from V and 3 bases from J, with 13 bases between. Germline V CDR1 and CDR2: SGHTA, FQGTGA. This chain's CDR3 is CASSATGLKETQYF. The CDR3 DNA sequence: TGTGCCAGCAGCGCCACCGGATTAAAAGAGACCCAGTACTTC.

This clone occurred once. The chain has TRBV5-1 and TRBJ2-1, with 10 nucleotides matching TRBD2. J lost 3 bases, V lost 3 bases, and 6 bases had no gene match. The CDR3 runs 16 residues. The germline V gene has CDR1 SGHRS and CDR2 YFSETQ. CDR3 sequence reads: CASSSLAGGRYNEQFF. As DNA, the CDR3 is TGCGCCAGCAGCTCATTAGCGGGGGGCCGCTACAATGAGCAGTTCTTC. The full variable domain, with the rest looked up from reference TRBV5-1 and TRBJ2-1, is KAGVTQTPRYLIKTRGQQVTLSCSPISGHRSVSWYQQTPGQGLQFLFEYFSETQRNKGNFPGRFSGRQFSNSRSEMNVSTLELGDSALYLCASSSLAGGRYNEQFFGPGTRLTVL.

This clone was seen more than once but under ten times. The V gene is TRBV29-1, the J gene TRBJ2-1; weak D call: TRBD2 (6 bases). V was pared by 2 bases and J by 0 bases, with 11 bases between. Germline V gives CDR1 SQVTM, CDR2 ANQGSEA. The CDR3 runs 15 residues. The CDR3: CSVERRGTSYNEQFF. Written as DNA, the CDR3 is TGCAGCGTTGAAAGGCGGGGCACCTCCTACAATGAGCAGTTCTTC.